Sequencing of this TCR beta chain was carried out in a study of cytomegalovirus exposure and HLA in healthy donors. Deletions cut 8 bases from V and 6 bases from J, with 10 bases between. CDR3 length equals 12 residues. The germline gives CDR1 MDHEN, CDR2 SYDVKM. Measured with immunoSEQ multiplex PCR; TCRdb has only the in-frame clones, and not every one. Found here are 95,000 to 150,000 clones, roughly 93% of them singletons; the top ten hold around 1.3%. The source material was PBMCs. The rearrangement links TRBV28 to TRBJ1-4; tentative D call: TRBD1 (6 bases). The clonotype was recovered from a woman aged 18-35 years in good health and CMV-seronegative. This CDR3 is CASLTGHEKLFF. Written as DNA, the CDR3 is TGTGCCAGCCTAACAGGGCATGAAAAACTGTTTTTT.